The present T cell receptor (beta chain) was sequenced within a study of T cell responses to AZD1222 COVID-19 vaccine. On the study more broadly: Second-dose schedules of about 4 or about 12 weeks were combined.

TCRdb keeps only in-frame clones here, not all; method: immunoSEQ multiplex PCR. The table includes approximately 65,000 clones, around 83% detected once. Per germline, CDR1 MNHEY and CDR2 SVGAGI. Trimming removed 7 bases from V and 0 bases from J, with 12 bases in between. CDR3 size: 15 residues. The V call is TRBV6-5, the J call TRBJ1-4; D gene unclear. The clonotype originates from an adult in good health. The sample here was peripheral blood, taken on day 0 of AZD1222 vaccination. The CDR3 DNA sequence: TGTGCCAGCAACCCGGTAGACACAACTAATGAAAAACTGTTTTTT. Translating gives CASNPVDTTNEKLFF.